The rows below give T cell receptor beta chains drawn from one sample of a study of identical twins. A single record per CDR3 protein comes from TCRdb applying MiXCR to the 5' RACE reads. The sample shows approximately 350,000 distinct CDR3 sequences, around 12% of them seen only once. These data are also associated with another study on yellow fever vaccine responses in identical twins.

Sequenced: CD8+ T cells sorted from blood. These receptors were obtained from a woman under 30 in good health. The CDR3 runs from the conserved cysteine through the conserved F or W. The D gene is left open where the match is weak. For some rows the clone size is stated as once, few or many, or as a class when expanded; others skip it.

v_gene	abundance	j_gene	d_gene	CDR3nt	CDR3aa
TRBV5-1	many	TRBJ2-3	NA	TGCGCCGGATCTATTTTGGGACCCTTCACAGATACGCAGTATTTT	CAGSILGPFTDTQYF
TRBV4-1	many	TRBJ2-6	NA	TGCGCCAGCAGCCTCCACCTTCCCTCTGGGGCCAACGTCCTGACTTTC	CASSLHLPSGANVLTF
TRBV15	few	TRBJ2-5	NA	TGTGCCACCAGCAGTGAACAGGAAGAGACCCAGTACTTC	CATSSEQEETQYF
TRBV9	NA	TRBJ2-3	TRBD2	TGTGCCAGCAGCGTAGTAGGATGGCGGGAGAAAACAGATACGCAGTATTTT	CASSVVGWREKTDTQYF
TRBV7-9	NA	TRBJ2-2	NA	TGTGCCAGCAGCCGAACGGGCGGACTCACCGGGGAGCTGTTTTTT	CASSRTGGLTGELFF
TRBV9	NA	TRBJ2-1	NA	TGTGCCAGCAGCCCCCTTGTCACACAGCCGTACAATGAGCAGTTCTTC	CASSPLVTQPYNEQFF
TRBV4-1	NA	TRBJ1-5	NA	TGCGCCAGCAGCCCGCCAAGTGGACAGAGCAATCAGCCCCAGCATTTT	CASSPPSGQSNQPQHF
TRBV4-1	few	TRBJ2-1	TRBD2	TGCGCCAGCAGCCGGATACTAGCGGGAGGGAACAATGAGCAGTTCTTC	CASSRILAGGNNEQFF
TRBV20-1	few	TRBJ2-5	TRBD2	TGCAGTGCTACAAACCGAGGACTAGCGGGGGGGCCCGAAGAGACCCAGTACTTC	CSATNRGLAGGPEETQYF
TRBV11-1	NA	TRBJ2-2	TRBD1	TGTGCCAGCAGCCATGGACAGGGGACCCTGAACACCGGGGAGCTGTTTTTT	CASSHGQGTLNTGELFF
TRBV7-6	NA	TRBJ2-3	TRBD1	TGTGCCAGCAGCTTAGTAGTCCGGGACAGAAGCACAGATACGCAGTATTTT	CASSLVVRDRSTDTQYF
TRBV6-4	few	TRBJ2-2	TRBD1	TGTGCCAGCAGTCCCGTCGGGACAGACTACACCGGGGAGCTGTTTTTT	CASSPVGTDYTGELFF
TRBV25-1	few	TRBJ2-7	NA	TGTGCCAGCAGTGATGCGGGGTCCTACGAGCAGTACTTC	CASSDAGSYEQYF
TRBV29-1	NA	TRBJ2-3	NA	TGCAGCGTTGACTACGGCTCTAGCACAGATACGCAGTATTTT	CSVDYGSSTDTQYF
TRBV6-1	NA	TRBJ2-7	TRBD1	TGTGCCAGCTCTATAGCCTCCGGGACAGGGGTGTACGAGCAGTACTTC	CASSIASGTGVYEQYF
TRBV13	NA	TRBJ2-2	TRBD1	TGTGCCAGCAGCTTAACACAGGGGGGCACCGGGGAGCTGTTTTTT	CASSLTQGGTGELFF
TRBV20-1	many	TRBJ2-5	NA	TGCAGTGCTAGACCGCCTTTGTACCAAGAGACCCAGTACTTC	CSARPPLYQETQYF
TRBV4-1	NA	TRBJ1-2	NA	TGCGCCAGCAGCCCCCGCGGGACTGACTATGGCTACACCTTC	CASSPRGTDYGYTF
TRBV20-1	many	TRBJ2-2	NA	TGCAGTGCTAGACCCCCGAACACCGGGGAGCTGTTTTTT	CSARPPNTGELFF
TRBV9	few	TRBJ2-5	NA	TGTGCCAGCAGCGGGAGCACAACAGGGGAGACCCAGTACTTC	CASSGSTTGETQYF
TRBV7-8	NA	TRBJ2-3	NA	TGTGCCAGCAGCTTAGCCGGCGGACTCGGTGATACGCAGTATTTT	CASSLAGGLGDTQYF
TRBV9	NA	TRBJ2-1	NA	TGTGCCAGCAGCGTACAGGGGGGACCTAACAATGAGCAGTTCTTC	CASSVQGGPNNEQFF
TRBV4-2	many	TRBJ2-5	TRBD1	TGTGCCAGCAGCCAAGAGACAGGGAAGTTCGACGAGACCCAGTACTTC	CASSQETGKFDETQYF
TRBV6-2/TRBV6-3	NA	TRBJ2-1	NA	TGTGCCAGCAGTTACTCGGCGGGGGCCGGTGGGGAACAGTTCTTC	CASSYSAGAGGEQFF
TRBV27	few	TRBJ2-1	NA	TGTGCCAGCAGTTTATCTGTGAGGAGGGGATCCTACAATGAGCAGTTCTTC	CASSLSVRRGSYNEQFF
TRBV12-3/TRBV12-4	few	TRBJ2-1	NA	TGTGCCAGCAGTTTAGCGACTTCACCTCTACGCAATGAGCAGTTCTTC	CASSLATSPLRNEQFF
TRBV7-7	NA	TRBJ2-1	NA	TGTGCCAGCAGCTCAACCCCAGTTATTAGCGATGAGCAGTTCTTC	CASSSTPVISDEQFF
TRBV29-1	NA	TRBJ2-7	TRBD2	TGCAGCGCCTCCGGTACTAGCGGGAGGGCCATTCTGGAGCAGTACTTC	CSASGTSGRAILEQYF
TRBV12-3/TRBV12-4	many	TRBJ2-1	TRBD2	TGTGCCAGCATGGAAGCGGGGGGGGTTAATGAGCAGTTCTTC	CASMEAGGVNEQFF
TRBV28	few	TRBJ2-3	TRBD2	TGTGCCAGCAGTCCTCTCGCATACGGGACTAGCGGCACAGATACGCAGTATTTT	CASSPLAYGTSGTDTQYF
TRBV24-1	NA	TRBJ2-1	NA	TGTGCCACCAGTGCGTGGGCCGAGCAGTTCTTC	CATSAWAEQFF
TRBV6-1	few	TRBJ2-7	NA	TGTGCCAGCAGCCCCGGGATGTACTACGAGCAGTACTTC	CASSPGMYYEQYF
TRBV5-1	NA	TRBJ2-6	NA	TGCGCCAGCAGCGACGGGACTTCACTTTGGGCCAACGTCCTGACTTTC	CASSDGTSLWANVLTF
TRBV7-9	few	TRBJ2-7	TRBD1	TGTGCCAGCAGCTATAGACAGGGAGTCGGGGACGAGCAGTACTTC	CASSYRQGVGDEQYF
TRBV12-3/TRBV12-4	NA	TRBJ2-5	TRBD1	TGTGCCAGCAGTTTGAGGGGTCGTGGGACAGGGGGCCAAGAGACCCAGTACTTC	CASSLRGRGTGGQETQYF
TRBV7-9	NA	TRBJ2-5	TRBD1	TGTGCCAGCAGCTTATTAGGACAGGGGGAAAGAGAGACCCAGTACTTC	CASSLLGQGERETQYF
TRBV6-5	few	TRBJ2-1	TRBD2	TGTGCCAGCAGTTATGAGCCTAGCGGTCTTGGAAATGAGCAGTTCTTC	CASSYEPSGLGNEQFF
TRBV20-1	NA	TRBJ2-7	NA	TGCAGTGCTAGAGCGGCCGGTACCTACGAGCAGTACTTC	CSARAAGTYEQYF
TRBV7-8	NA	TRBJ2-1	NA	TGTGCCAGCAGCTTAGAGGCTAGATCGCAGTTCTTC	CASSLEARSQFF
TRBV25-1	NA	TRBJ2-5	TRBD1	TGTGCCAGCAGTGGCCGGACAGGTTGGGAGACCCAGTACTTC	CASSGRTGWETQYF
TRBV20-1	few	TRBJ2-5	NA	TGCAGTGCTAGCGGGAGATTTATGCAAGAGACCCAGTACTTC	CSASGRFMQETQYF
TRBV6-2/TRBV6-3	NA	TRBJ1-5	NA	TGTGCCAGCAGTTCCCCCTTCAATCAGCCCCAGCATTTT	CASSSPFNQPQHF
TRBV11-2	NA	TRBJ1-5	NA	TGTGCCAGCAGCTTTGGCCATCCACCCAGGACCCAGCATTTT	CASSFGHPPRTQHF
TRBV18	NA	TRBJ1-2	TRBD1	TGTGCCAGCTCACGGACAGGAATCTACACCTTC	CASSRTGIYTF
TRBV11-1	NA	TRBJ2-2	TRBD1	TGTGCCAGCAGCCCCGGGACAGGGGGCTCGAACACCGGGGAGCTGTTTTTT	CASSPGTGGSNTGELFF